This T cell receptor (beta chain) was recorded in a study of post-analysis software for immune sequencing data. TCR beta cDNA libraries included unique molecular identifiers. TCRdb re-called the PCR reads through MiXCR, storing one row per CDR3 protein. The repertoire has 500,000 to 600,000 distinct CDR3 sequences, roughly 47% of them found once; the top ten carry roughly 1.7%. This TCR came from a girl aged 10-17 years with multiple sclerosis. Sequencing was done on a sample of blood.

The CDR3 here is CSAPGGPASPGNTIYF. The CDR3 coding sequence is TGCAGTGCTCCAGGGGGCCCAGCGAGCCCTGGAAACACCATATATTTT. The chain recombines TRBV20-1 with TRBJ1-3, with 8 nucleotides matching TRBD1. Germline V gives CDR1 DFQATT, CDR2 SNEGSKA (reference sequence). This CDR3 has 16 residues. J was trimmed by 2 bases and V by 5 bases; bases with no gene match: 11.